This T cell receptor beta chain was recovered during a study of OX40 agonist ivuxolimab in advanced cancers. Study-wide results and limits: The mean number of expanded clones was higher in CD8+ T cells than in CD4+. Researchers did not determine the expanded peripheral T cells' antigen specificity. In a subset of nonresponders, normalized T-cell clonal expansion was also low.

Concerning this clone itself: Its target is unknown.

Clones were sequenced by immunoSEQ multiplex PCR, and TCRdb holds only the in-frame ones, with some missing. The sample has under 60,000 clones, roughly 90% seen once. CDR1 and CDR2 (germline): MGHDK, SYGVNS. The germline V and J ends were trimmed by 3 bases and 0 bases, with 9 bases remaining between them. The CDR3 totals 16 residues. Autoimmune disease history or systemic immunosuppression led to patients being barred. The sequenced sample was CD4+ or CD8+ T cells sorted from blood, obtained in a trial of the OX40 agonist ivuxolimab. The receptor comes from an adult with an advanced solid tumor such as melanoma, head and neck, liver or kidney cancer. This chain uses TRBV25-1 with TRBJ2-6; no reliable D call. The CDR3 is CASSDFRTSGANVLTF. For the CDR3, the DNA is TGTGCCAGCAGTGACTTCCGGACCTCTGGGGCCAACGTCCTGACTTTC.